The source of this T cell receptor beta chain is a study of vaccination and CD4 T cells after COVID-19. The wider study: Control cultures, each given a CEFX pool, an HIV-1 Nef pool, or no peptide, were included.

As to treatment: approximately 10-day PBMC culture with coronavirus spike peptide pools or control peptides (ViraFEST assay). Peptide pools at approximately 9.9 ug/ml and IL-2 at around 10 IU/ml were added to cultures of a few million PBMCs per well. Medium was half-exchanged with fresh IL-2 medium on days 3 and 7. The CDR3 sequence is 16 residues long. Trimming took 6 bases from V and 4 from J, leaving 19 bases between them. Germline V lookup: CDR1 MNHNS, CDR2 SASEGT. In the case of this clonotype: What it recognizes is unknown.

Cultured CD4+ T-cell DNA underwent Oncomine TCR Beta short-read sequencing. Genomic DNA was drawn out of CD4+ T cells grown in culture. Each CDR3 protein is one row after TCRdb ran MiXCR on the PCR reads. This table holds some 20,000 distinct CDR3 sequences, around 42% found once. The material sequenced was CD4+ T cells from blood, cultured in vitro, taken before SARS-CoV-2 vaccination. The J gene is TRBJ1-5, the V gene TRBV6-1; D is uncertain. This receptor was obtained from a human donor who received a COVID-19 vaccine. This CDR3 is CASSLLRAVRNQPQHF. CDR3 in DNA: TGTGCCAGCAGCCTACTCCGGGCCGTACGGAATCAGCCCCAGCATTTT.